This T cell receptor (beta chain) was captured by sequencing in a study of regulatory T cells in long-lasting Graves disease. Researchers made TCR beta libraries by using iRepertoire HTBI primers and running Arm-PCR on CDR3 regions. TCRdb ran MiXCR on the multiplex PCR reads and lists one entry per CDR3 protein. The profile shows hundreds of thousands of distinct CDR3 sequences, roughly 15% of them singletons. Described time point: newly diagnosed GD, antithyroid drugs for less than 3 months. Construction of the TCR library relied on RNA isolated from PBMCs. With EDTA tubes as the receptacles, roughly 9.7 milliliters of peripheral blood were drawn. Germline V gene lookup returns CDR1 DFQATT and CDR2 SNEGSKA (reference sequence). The trim removed 3 bases at V and 6 bases at J, leaving 5 bases unmatched. This CDR3 contains 13 residues. This sample was shared with a second study, whose subject was T cells in Graves' hyperthyroidism and ophthalmopathy. That source reports: Diagnoses rested on clinical symptoms, serum thyroxine and TRAb, thyroid ultrasound and orbital computed tomography.

The clonotype comes from a woman between 40 and 65 years old with Graves disease. Sample: peripheral blood mononuclear cells (PBMCs), taken at new diagnosis, from a patient treated with antithyroid drugs. The chain combines TRBV20-1 with TRBJ2-3, with 8 nucleotides matching TRBD2. The CDR3 sequence: CSARFPGGDTQYF. The CDR3 bases are TGCAGTGCTAGGTTCCCGGGGGGGGATACGCAGTATTTT.